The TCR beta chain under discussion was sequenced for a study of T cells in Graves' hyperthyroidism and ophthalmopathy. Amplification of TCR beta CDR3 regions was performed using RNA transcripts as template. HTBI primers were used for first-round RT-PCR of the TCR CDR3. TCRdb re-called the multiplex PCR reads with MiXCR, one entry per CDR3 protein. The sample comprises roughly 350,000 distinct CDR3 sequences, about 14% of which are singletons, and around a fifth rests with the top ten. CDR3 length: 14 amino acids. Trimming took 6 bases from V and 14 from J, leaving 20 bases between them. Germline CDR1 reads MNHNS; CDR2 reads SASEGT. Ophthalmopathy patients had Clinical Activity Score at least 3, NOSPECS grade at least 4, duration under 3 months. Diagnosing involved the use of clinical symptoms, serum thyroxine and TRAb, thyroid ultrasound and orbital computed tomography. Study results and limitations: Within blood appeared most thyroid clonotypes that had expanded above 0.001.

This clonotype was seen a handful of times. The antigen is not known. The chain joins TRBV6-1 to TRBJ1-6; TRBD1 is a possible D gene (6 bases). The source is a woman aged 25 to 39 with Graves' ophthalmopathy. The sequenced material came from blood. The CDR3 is CASSPTGARVSLHF. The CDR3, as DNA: TGTGCCAGCAGCCCGACGGGGGCCAGAGTGTCCCTCCACTTT.